The T cell receptor (beta chain) under discussion was sequenced for a study of OX40 agonist ivuxolimab in advanced cancers. The wider study: Patients were dosed with the agonistic anti-OX40 (CD134) antibody ivuxolimab. Previous treatment with anti-PD-1, anti-PD-L1 or anti-CTLA-4 therapy was allowed; 30% to 50% had received some.

TCRdb keeps only in-frame clones here, not all; method: immunoSEQ multiplex PCR. Of approximately 38,000 clones in the sample, 83% were seen once. Peripheral blood came from all dose cohorts at three timepoints. This clone was counted between two and nine times. Sequenced here: CD4+ or CD8+ T cells sorted from blood, sampled in a trial of the OX40 agonist ivuxolimab. This clonotype was obtained from an adult with an advanced solid tumor such as melanoma, head and neck, liver or kidney cancer.

CDR3 sequence: CAISEPPSVGQYF. As DNA, the CDR3 is TGTGCCATCAGTGAGCCTCCGAGCGTCGGGCAGTACTTC. This chain links TRBV10-3 with TRBJ2-7, with D unclear. CDR1 and CDR2 from the germline V gene are ENHRY and SYGVKD. This CDR3 contains 13 residues. V dropped 2 bases and J dropped 9 bases, with 14 bases sitting between them.